This T cell receptor (beta chain) was identified in a study of T-cell reconstitution after alpha-beta-depleted transplantation in children. Study-level results: Where alpha-beta T cells came from about two months after transplant was reportedly several hundred expanded graft clones. Day-60 TCRbeta diversity that was high in some patients was derived from surviving recipient T cells and thymic progenitors. Once a year had passed after transplant, T-cell counts and diversity came mostly from newly produced T cells.

This CDR3 contains 14 residues. CDR1 SEHNR and CDR2 FQNEAQ come from the germline V gene (reference sequence). Trimming shortened V by 5 bases and J by 3 bases, and 11 bases separated the two germline ends. During its preparation, the TCRbeta library received unique molecular identifiers. Using its own MiXCR run on the PCR reads, TCRdb lists one record per CDR3 protein. The table has 580,000 or so distinct CDR3 sequences, under 30% seen once. With respect to this clonotype: Its antigen is currently unknown.

Source: PBMCs, mostly from graft donor cells, taken 360 days after TCRalphabeta/CD19-depleted stem cell transplant. This clonotype was sampled from a boy less than two years old who had a stem cell transplant for acute myeloid leukemia, so the T cells may come from the graft donor. V usage is TRBV7-9 and J usage is TRBJ1-5; no clear D. The CDR3 loop reads CASSPPGPNQPQHF. In DNA, the CDR3 is TGTGCCAGCAGCCCCCCAGGCCCCAATCAGCCCCAGCATTTT.